Below, one T cell receptor (beta chain) is given with its context. Its antigen target is currently unknown. Per-base quality was not reported, and no clone a single base away is much larger than it. The receptor library was made with the immunoSEQ multiplex PCR assay. A mixture of 60 forward primers for TCR Vbeta segments and 13 reverse primers for TCR Jbeta segments was used in the multiplex PCR. The CDR3 region of rearranged TCR beta genes was amplified from genomic DNA with a multiplex PCR assay. On the Illumina HiSeq System, the amplified TCR beta libraries were sequenced as 87-base-pair reads. In the original analysis: Across the 600 to 700 repertoires, a later analysis counted some 81 million unique TCR beta chains, roughly 11 million of which were shared by at least two donors. Raw reads were error-corrected and collapsed into unique sequences with a nearest-neighbor algorithm that merged closely related sequences to remove PCR and sequencing errors. To assign V, D and J gene segments, CDR3 sequences were aligned to IMGT reference sequences. Each retained sequence needed at least a six-nucleotide match to both a V gene segment and a J gene segment. A rearrangement counted as productive if the CDR3 had no stop codons and remained in frame with V and J, and every other rearrangement counted as non-productive. Following IMGT convention, CDR3 was defined as the stretch from the second conserved V-encoded cysteine to the conserved J-encoded phenylalanine. Sequences without an unambiguous match to a single V gene segment were excluded from the earlier analysis of a few hundred of the donors. In an earlier analysis of approximately 590 of the donors, a V segment was called functional when productive rearrangements were above 56.7%, and segregating when the standard deviation between donors exceeded 5%. To diagnose cytomegalovirus status from the catalog of TCR beta chain sequences, a statistical classification framework was built. In a later analysis, V and J genes were assigned by comparing TCR nucleotide sequences against IMGT/GENE-DB human TR gene sequences. In a later analysis, CDR3 sequences and most-parsimonious VDJ recombination scenarios were assigned using the TCRdist pipeline. In a later analysis, each TCR beta chain was defined by its CDR3 amino acid sequence together with its V-gene family, and reads lacking a unique V-gene family were excluded. To address suspected cross-contamination and a sequencing artifact, a later analysis removed several hundred highly shared, low-generation-probability nucleotide sequences. A later analysis calculated a clonal expansion index for each public chain from normalized within-repertoire ranks of inferred template counts. In a later analysis, generation probabilities were computed using a VDJ recombination model fitted to out-of-frame rearrangements, and the results were checked against IGoR. A later analysis scored TCR-TCR, TCR-HLA and TCR-CMV co-occurrence with hypergeometric tests, applying a repertoire-size bias correction to TCR pairs. In a later analysis, false discovery rates were estimated by permuting HLA or CMV assignments 20 times. In a later analysis, co-occurring TCRs were grouped using DBSCAN, and TCRdist sequence similarity was added for clustering within HLA-allele-positive subsets. Co-occurrence clustering excluded repertoires with fewer than 30,000 or more than 120,000 public chains, plus five with anomalous nucleotide sharing. Entries here come from immuneACCESS through TCRdb and include only in-frame sequences with V and J called. Some clones fail to appear in such tables; in the studies checked, an unresolved V gene covers under half of the shortfall, and the cause of the remainder is unknown. V and J calls and clone size follow that table, whereas D and trimming were derived from the DNA. The sample table lists roughly 100,000 clones, over 60% of them with a count of one. About 6% of the sample lies in the top ten.

The sample belongs to a study of cytomegalovirus exposure and HLA in healthy donors (dated by TCRdb to 2016 to 2017). Describing the broader study: In an earlier analysis of 550 to 750 of the donors, 276 Gb of sequence data and about 110 million unique TCR beta sequences from roughly 180 million T cells were reported. An early release that covered some 630 HLA-typed donors contained about 300 gigabases of sequencing data and about 84 million unique TCR sequences. Among the approximately 400 genotyped donors, around 79% belonged to the genetic ancestry cluster associated with self-reported Caucasian donors. The study aimed to test whether signatures of past pathogen exposure could be identified by cataloging public T cell receptors. Using immunosequencing, the study profiled T cell repertoires from about 610 subjects and related those repertoires to cytomegalovirus serostatus. Along with the roughly 670-subject first cohort, a separate validation cohort of around 110 different subjects was used. High-throughput TCR immunosequencing, statistical association of individual TCRs with disease status, and machine learning were combined to predict cytomegalovirus infection status. A later analysis re-analyzed previously published TCR beta repertoires from approximately 700 donors and added high-resolution HLA genotyping to study TCR occurrence patterns. Rather than using new phenotypic data, the later analysis identified candidate immune exposures from TCR beta sequences and from how often those sequences occurred across donors. An earlier analysis of about 620 of the donors applied high-throughput TCR beta sequencing to assess whether each TCR beta V gene segment acted as functional or pseudogenic. Donor age, sex, ethnicity and CMV serostatus were collected together with the repertoire data. A later genetic analysis took genome-wide SNP genotypes for about three fifths of the roughly 700 donors and used that subset as a discovery cohort. All discovery cohort repertoires had been generated using a single sequencing platform. HLA typing included class I and class II loci at four-digit resolution. The number of donors typed differed by locus, with roughly 620-640 for A, B, C, DRB1 and DQB1, around 520 for DQA1, 600 to 610 for DPA1, and about 450 for DPB1. Because of strong linkage in the cohort, five DR-DQ haplotypes were treated as single units for association and clustering. Among 398 genotyped donors of the cohort, an average of approximately 240,000 unique TCR beta nucleotide sequences were sequenced per donor, around 20% of them non-productive.

The cohort comprised approximately 700 healthy bone marrow donors. At the time of sampling, every cohort member was nominally healthy, though immune exposures that went unrecorded were likely present. The donor tested CMV seropositive, placing the donor among the approximately 310 seropositive members of the cohort. Every donor gave a peripheral blood sample, and the peripheral blood mononuclear cells from that sample were used for TCR beta sequencing. Genomic DNA extraction from the blood cell samples was performed with the Qiagen DNeasy Blood Extraction Kit. The investigation overall reported the following: The presence/absence analyses assumed that sequencing depth was roughly uniform across donors, and that assumption may not be true. In a later analysis, more than 15,000 TCR beta sequences were associated with specific HLA alleles at a false discovery rate of 0.05. In a later analysis, HLA-associated TCR beta chains showed more clonal expansion and lower generation probabilities than non-associated chains that were equally common. Immune exposure information for the cohort was limited to CMV serostatus. In a later analysis, the rate of TCR association differed among HLA loci, with DRB1 alleles having the most associated TCRs and HLA-C alleles having the fewest. This cohort had only TCR beta chains sequenced, and the lack of alpha or paired-chain data limited which features could be detected. In the study, about 150 TCR beta chains were listed as associated with cytomegalovirus. Because the 87-base-pair reads could not distinguish some IMGT-functional V segments, including TRBV6-2 and TRBV6-3, those segments were excluded. Linkage disequilibrium might explain the correlated functional status among segregating V segments, but an unknown experimental factor could not be excluded. When HLA alleles, especially DR and DQ, strongly co-occurred, attributing TCR associations to individual alleles was difficult. Because counts were too low, seventeen rarely observed V segments, including chromosome 9 orphons, were excluded from the earlier analysis of around 640 of the donors. In an earlier analysis of roughly 500 of the donors, most TCR beta V segments appeared in productive rearrangements about 87% or about 30% of the time, broadly matching IMGT annotations. A further reported finding was that TCR beta sequences accurately predicted the HLA-A and HLA-B alleles for most subjects in the first cohort. It was suggested by the authors that the approach could potentially be generalized to other disease states and immunological phenotypes. In vitro tests confirmed that a few of the cytomegalovirus-associated TCR beta chains recognize cytomegalovirus antigens. HLA typing was unavailable for some donors at each locus, so association tests used only the typed subset. The classifier was reported to diagnose cytomegalovirus status with high specificity and sensitivity in both the original cohort and the validation cohort. Most TCR sequences were seen in very few donors, while some public TCRs were found in many individuals. A later genetic analysis reported fewer N-insertions in productive TCRs among donors in an Asian-associated ancestry cluster than the roughly 650-donor mean. Several of the top co-occurrence clusters appeared to be linked to parvovirus B19, influenza, CMV and Epstein-Barr virus, according to a later analysis. A later analysis found that most CMV-associated TCR beta chains appeared HLA-restricted, with HLA associations seemingly driven largely by CMV exposure. A group of highly shared sequence variants was considered likely to be a technical artifact of the sequencing pipeline. A later genetic analysis associated a missense DCLRE1C variant with V-gene and J-gene trimming of TCR beta chains, and an independent cohort replicated the association.

Reading the germline V gene (reference sequence) gives CDR1 MNHEY and CDR2 SMNVEV. The CDR3, from cysteine to phenylalanine, totals 14 residues. This entry keeps only the CDR3 DNA: 42 bases, framed from base 1. V is cut back by 5 bases and J by 3 bases, with 4 bases in the junction unmatched. Sequenced input: PBMCs. The origin of this receptor is a boy younger than 18 in good health and CMV-seropositive. The sequence joins TRBV27 to TRBJ2-5; TRBD1 lines up with 9 middle nucleotides. The DNA sequence is TGTGCCAGCAGTCCGACAGGGGGGAAAGAGACCCAGTACTTC. Its protein reads: CASSPTGGKETQYF.